Following are 5 T cell receptor beta chains from one sample sequenced in a study of blood T cell repertoires in COVID-19. The data were produced by immunoSEQ multiplex PCR, yet TCRdb's version contains in-frame clones alone and is incomplete. The sample lists 200,000 to 250,000 clones, around 82% occurring once. The sequencing input was peripheral blood. The receptors originated from a woman older than 75 with active or convalescent COVID-19.

The chain employs TRBV7-2 and TRBJ2-7, with D possibly being TRBD1 (6 bases). This CDR3 comprises 14 residues. The germline V and J ends were trimmed by 1 base and 5 bases, with 12 bases remaining between them. Germline V gene lookup returns CDR1 SGHTA and CDR2 FQGNSA. The chain's CDR3 is CASSLDRAVNEQYF. The CDR3 region has the DNA TGTGCCAGCAGCTTAGACAGGGCCGTGAACGAGCAGTACTTC.

This clone has only one observation. The genes are TRBV5-5 and TRBJ1-4; 9 bases are shared with TRBD1. The CDR3 length is 15 residues. From germline, CDR1 is SGHKS and CDR2 YYEKEE (reference sequence). Trimming cost V 2 bases and J 7 bases; bases outside gene matches: 6. In DNA form, the CDR3 reads TGTGCCAGCAGCTTACCGGGACAGGGAGGTGAAAAACTGTTTTTT. Its protein product is CASSLPGQGGEKLFF.

V gene TRBV28 combines with J gene TRBJ1-4; TRBD1 agrees at 9 bases. Germline CDR1 MDHEN, CDR2 SYDVKM. The CDR3 spans 17 residues. The trim removed 4 bases at V and 10 bases at J, leaving 16 bases unmatched. CDR3 nucleotides: TGTGCCAGCAGTTCTCGACAGGGGGGCATGTCCGGAGGAAAACTGTTTTTT. Translation: CASSSRQGGMSGGKLFF.

This chain connects TRBV6-5 to TRBJ1-2; tentatively, D is TRBD1 (6 bases). The ends were cut back, 6 bases at V and 12 bases at J, with 17 bases in the middle. CDR1 and CDR2 from the germline V gene are MNHEY and SVGAGI. The CDR3 spans 12 residues. CDR3 in amino acids: CASRGAAMINTF. CDR3 DNA sequence: TGTGCCAGCAGGGGGGCTGCGATGATCAACACCTTC.

The chain employs TRBV14 and TRBJ1-5, with 8 bases aligning to TRBD1. This CDR3 comprises 14 residues. The germline V gene encodes CDR1 SGHDN and CDR2 FVKESK. After removal of 2 bases from V and 7 bases from J, the junction contained 4 bases not matched to a gene. The CDR3 DNA follows: TGTGCCAGCAGCCAAACAGGGGGGAAACAGCCCCAGCATTTT. This sequence encodes CASSQTGGKQPQHF.